The next 7 T cell receptor beta chains were all read from a single sample in a study of T cells in Graves' hyperthyroidism and ophthalmopathy. Amplified TCR beta CDR3 regions derived from RNA transcripts. With the HTBI primer set, the TCR CDR3 went through a first round of RT-PCR. TCRdb analysed the multiplex PCR reads with MiXCR anew, one entry per CDR3 protein. The repertoire holds 690,000 or so distinct CDR3 sequences, approximately 19% seen once, with over 15% in the top ten. Material for sequencing was blood. These receptors were collected from a woman aged 50 to 60 with Graves' hyperthyroidism that later progressed to Graves' ophthalmopathy.

The table lists this clonotype with a count of one. One end of the junction does not line up with germline, which may come from a read error. V is TRBV2 and J is TRBJ2-5, with 9 positions matching TRBD2. CDR3 length: 13 residues. In germline, CDR1 is SNHLY, CDR2 FYNNEI. This chain's CDR3 is CTSTPSGAETQYF. The CDR3 DNA reads as TGTACCAGCACTCCTAGCGGGGCAGAGACCCAGTACTTC.

This clonotype was counted only a few times. The chain carries TRBV20-1 and TRBJ2-3; 10 nucleotides align to TRBD2. The CDR3 covers 15 residues. In germline, CDR1 is DFQATT, CDR2 SNEGSKA (reference sequence). V gave up 6 bases and J gave up 1 base; unmatched junction bases: 7. The CDR3 nucleotides are TGCAGTGCAAGTCTCGGGACTAGCGGCACAGATACGCAGTATTTT. Translated, it gives CSASLGTSGTDTQYF.

This clonotype was seen repeatedly, ten times or more. The genes are TRBV7-9 and TRBJ2-5; D unclear. Germline V gene data show CDR1 as SEHNR and CDR2 as FQNEAQ (reference sequence). V gave up 5 bases and J gave up 4 bases, with 20 bases separating them. This CDR3 is built from 16 residues. The CDR3 sequence is CASSDHLLLRPETQYF. CDR3 nucleotide sequence: TGTGCCAGCAGCGACCACCTCCTATTACGTCCAGAGACCCAGTACTTC.

The CDR3 spells CASSFQGVNSPLHF. The DNA of the CDR3 is TGTGCCAGCAGTTTCCAGGGGGTGAATTCACCCCTCCACTTT. The chain combines TRBV12-3 or TRBV12-4 with TRBJ1-6; TRBD1 matches at 7 bases. Trimming cost V 3 bases and J 7 bases; bases outside gene matches: 3. The CDR3 extends over 14 amino acids.

In this sample, this clonotype turned up many times. The chain recombines TRBV20-1 with TRBJ1-1, with D unresolved. The CDR3 totals 13 residues. The germline CDR1 and CDR2 sequences are DFQATT and SNEGSKA (reference sequence). Trimming took off 0 bases at V and 0 bases at J, with 5 bases between the two ends. In nucleotides, the CDR3 is TGCAGTGCTAGAGATTTCATGAACACTGAAGCTTTCTTT. Translated, it gives CSARDFMNTEAFF.

The V gene is TRBV10-2, the J gene TRBJ1-5; D is undetermined. The CDR3 is 14 residues long. The ends were cut back, 0 bases at V and 5 bases at J, with 8 bases in the middle. Germline CDR1 reads WSHSY; CDR2 reads SAAADI. CDR3 sequence (DNA): TGCGCCAGCAGTGAGTCGACCCAGTATCAGCCCCAGCATTTT. This gives the protein CASSESTQYQPQHF.

This clonotype was seen many times. In DNA, the CDR3 is TGTGCCAGCAGCTTGAGAGGGTTCGAAGGCAATCAGCCCCAGCATTTT. Residues: CASSLRGFEGNQPQHF. The rearrangement links TRBV5-5 to TRBJ1-5; no definite D call. The CDR3 length is 16 residues. V dropped 1 base and J dropped 2 bases, with 13 bases sitting between them. CDR1 and CDR2 (germline): SGHKS, YYEKEE (reference sequence).